The sequence of this T cell receptor (beta chain) was determined in a study of T cell responses to AZD1222 COVID-19 vaccine. Findings of the study overall: Spike-specific TCR breadth and depth grew following two AZD1222 doses.

Profiling relied on immunoSEQ multiplex PCR, and the TCRdb table lists in-frame clones only, not all of them. The sample has 65,000 to 100,000 clones; roughly 90% are singletons. V lost 4 bases and J 1 base, leaving 10 bases between the germline ends. CDR3 length: 14 residues. CDR1 and CDR2 (germline): KGHSH, LQKENI. Concerning this clone: Its antigen remains unidentified.

This receptor was identified in an adult who received the AZD1222 COVID-19 vaccine. The sequencing here drew on peripheral blood, taken 28 days after the second AZD1222 dose. The chain carries TRBV18 and TRBJ1-1; D gene uncertain. CDR3 bases: TGTGCCAGCTCACTACAGACCCGGAACACTGAAGCTTTCTTT. Protein sequence: CASSLQTRNTEAFF.